One sample yielded the 10 T cell receptor beta chains listed below, sequenced in a study of blood T cells in healthy people across ages. PCR was performed a second time for roughly 7 to 12 cycles using a sample-barcoded 5' primer and a J-beta primer mix. TCRdb recomputed calls from the 5' RACE reads with MiXCR, one row per CDR3 protein. The sample has 550,000 to 650,000 distinct CDR3 sequences; around a quarter are singletons. These data are also associated with another study on T cells of mothers and their children.

Sequencing input: blood. The source is a boy younger than 10 in good health.

Only a few counts were recorded for this clonotype. The rearrangement uses TRBV6-1 and TRBJ2-7; TRBD2 is a possible D gene (5 bases). Trimming left V 6 bases short and J 0 bases short, with 18 bases between. Per the germline V gene, CDR1 is MNHNS and CDR2 is SASEGT. CDR3 length equals 16 residues. The CDR3: CASRIVSRGSSYEQYF. The CDR3 nucleotides are TGTGCCAGCAGGATTGTATCGCGAGGGTCCTCCTACGAGCAGTACTTC.

To note about this clonotype: One junction end does not reproduce the germline sequence, and a read error may be involved. The chain has TRBV7-9 and TRBJ1-1; D not resolved. The CDR3 totals 12 residues. Looked up from germline, CDR1 is SEHNR and CDR2 is FQNEAQ (reference sequence). As DNA, the CDR3 is TGTGCCGGCAGCTTAGGGCAGGCTGAAGCTTTCTTT. It translates to CAGSLGQAEAFF.

The sample holds a few counts of this clonotype. The V gene is TRBV10-3, the J gene TRBJ2-3; 8 bases line up with TRBD2. The CDR3 is made up of 15 amino acids. From germline, CDR1 is ENHRY and CDR2 SYGVKD. The J segment lost 7 bases and the V segment lost 2 bases, leaving 8 bases of the junction unmatched. The CDR3 is CAISEGAGERHTQYF. Here the CDR3 DNA reads TGTGCCATCAGTGAGGGAGCGGGGGAGCGGCATACGCAGTATTTT.

The rearrangement joins TRBV27 to TRBJ2-6; 8 bases line up with TRBD2. CDR3 length: 17 amino acids. Germline lookup yields CDR1 MNHEY and CDR2 SMNVEV (reference sequence). V shed 5 bases and J 0 bases; nucleotides not matched to a gene: 6. CDR3 sequence (DNA): TGTGCCAGCAGTCAATATGCGGGGGGCTCTGGGGCCAACGTCCTGACTTTC. Translated: CASSQYAGGSGANVLTF.

The chain carries TRBV12-3 or TRBV12-4 and TRBJ1-1; D is undetermined. This CDR3 has 15 residues. V shed 4 bases and J shed 4 bases, with 16 bases lying between them. The CDR3 nucleotides read TGTGCCAGCAGTTCCTCGTTTTCTTTGAGCACTGAAGCTTTCTTT. Its translation is CASSSSFSLSTEAFF.

V is TRBV11-2 and J is TRBJ2-7; D call uncertain. Germline V gene data show CDR1 as SGHAT and CDR2 as FQNNGV. Trimming shortened V by 5 bases and J by 3 bases, and 14 bases separated the two germline ends. The CDR3 is 14 amino acids. CDR3 nucleotide sequence: TGTGCCAGCAGCCGCCGGGCCAACTACTACGAGCAGTACTTC. It translates to CASSRRANYYEQYF.

This clonotype was detected ten times or more. This chain uses TRBV2 with TRBJ1-1; possible D gene TRBD1, 5 bases. CDR1 is SNHLY, CDR2 FYNNEI, per germline. The CDR3 runs 13 residues. V dropped 4 bases and J dropped 2 bases, with 8 bases sitting between them. This CDR3 reads CASSVTENTEAFF. For the CDR3, the DNA is TGTGCCAGCAGTGTGACAGAAAACACTGAAGCTTTCTTT.

Here the CDR3 reads CASSSKSSGGTYEQYF. CDR3 DNA: TGCGCCAGCAGCTCAAAGAGTAGCGGGGGGACCTACGAGCAGTACTTC. The chain is built from TRBV5-1 and TRBJ2-5; TRBD2 agrees at 10 bases. Gene TRBJ2-7 matches the end of the DNA better, so the J call may be wrong. Germline loops: CDR1 SGHRS, CDR2 YFSETQ. This CDR3 is built from 16 residues.

The chain carries TRBV5-1 and TRBJ2-1; the match to TRBD2 covers 7 bases. CDR1 and CDR2 from the germline V gene are SGHRS and YFSETQ. The V gene end was trimmed by 4 bases and the J gene end by 4 bases; junction bases not matched to a gene: 2. This CDR3 is built from 13 residues. CDR3 sequence: CASSGRGYNEQFF. The CDR3 DNA reads TGCGCCAGCAGCGGGAGGGGATACAATGAGCAGTTCTTC.

The sample holds a few counts of this clonotype. The chain carries TRBV20-1 and TRBJ2-2; possibly TRBD1 for D (6 bases). Per germline, CDR1 DFQATT and CDR2 SNEGSKA (reference sequence). The CDR3 has 13 amino acids. The V and J ends lost 6 bases and 2 bases respectively, with 10 bases between them. This chain's CDR3 is CSAPDSNTGELFF. Here the CDR3 DNA reads TGCAGTGCACCGGACAGTAACACCGGGGAGCTGTTTTTT.